A single sample gave rise to the 24 T cell receptor beta chains below, sequenced in a study of T-cell reconstitution after alpha-beta-depleted transplantation in children. A TCRbeta library incorporating unique molecular identifiers was prepared. TCRdb reanalysed the PCR reads using MiXCR and keeps one entry per CDR3 protein. Of 800,000 to 1,000,000 distinct CDR3 sequences listed, about 30% are singletons. The sequenced sample was PBMCs, mostly from graft donor cells, obtained 360 days after TCRalphabeta/CD19-depleted stem cell transplant. These receptors originate from a boy younger than two who had a stem cell transplant for SCID, so the T cells may come from the graft donor.

In DNA, the CDR3 is TGTGCCAGCAGACCTAAGAAGGTCGAGCAGTTCTTC. Protein sequence: CASRPKKVEQFF. The V gene is TRBV27, the J gene TRBJ2-1; D is unclear. This CDR3 spans 12 amino acids. With 6 bases removed from V and 10 bases from J, the gap between germline ends came to 13 bases. Germline V gene data show CDR1 as MNHEY and CDR2 as SMNVEV (reference sequence).

In this sample, this clonotype turned up a few times. The chain has TRBV7-6 and TRBJ2-3; possibly TRBD2 for D (6 bases). Germline CDR1 is SGHVS and CDR2 is FNYEAQ. CDR3 length: 15 amino acids. Trimming left V 1 base short and J 8 bases short, with 16 bases between. CDR3 region: CASSLGSSRGGTQYF. For the CDR3, the DNA is TGTGCCAGCAGCTTAGGGTCCTCCCGGGGAGGTACGCAGTATTTT.

This clonotype was detected ten times or more. DNA of the CDR3: TGTGCCAGCAGTTATGGCGGGACAGGGGGTGATCCCCTCCACTTT. This codes for CASSYGGTGGDPLHF. V gene TRBV6-5 combines with J gene TRBJ1-6, with TRBD1 matching over 11 bases. Germline CDR1 reads MNHEY; CDR2 reads SVGAGI. The CDR3 spans 15 residues. The V and J ends lost 3 bases and 13 bases, in that order; junction bases with no gene match: 8.

The rearrangement uses TRBV7-3 and TRBJ2-1; perhaps TRBD1 as D (6 bases). The CDR3 is made up of 15 amino acids. The V end was cut by 5 bases, the J end by 3 bases, with 14 bases between. Germline V gene sequence: CDR1 SGHTA, CDR2 FQGTGA. Here the CDR3 DNA reads TGTGCCAGCAGCCCTACGGCAGGGGACTACAATGAGCAGTTCTTC. Residues: CASSPTAGDYNEQFF. Complete variable domain (other parts from reference TRBV7-3 and TRBJ2-1): GAGVSQTPSNKVTEKGKYVELRCDPISGHTALYWYRQSLGQGPEFLIYFQGTGAADDSGLPNDRFFAVRPEGSVSTLKIQRTERGDSAVYLCASSPTAGDYNEQFFGPGTRLTVL.

This clonotype was counted a few times. The chain links TRBV4-3 to TRBJ2-3, with D unresolved. Between the trimmed V and J ends, which lost 0 bases and 5 bases, there was a span of 18 bases. The germline CDR1 and CDR2 sequences are LGHNA and YSLEER. The CDR3 contains 17 residues. This CDR3 is CASSQDPIRASGDTQYF. CDR3 DNA: TGCGCCAGCAGCCAAGATCCCATCCGGGCCTCGGGAGATACGCAGTATTTT.

This chain connects TRBV15 to TRBJ2-1; 13 nucleotides match TRBD2. The CDR3 loop spans 17 amino acids. Germline CDR1 LNHNV, CDR2 YYDKDF (reference sequence). J was trimmed by 5 bases and V by 0 bases; bases with no gene match: 4. The CDR3 reads CATSRDRLAGGDNEQFF. CDR3 in DNA: TGTGCCACCAGCAGAGACCGACTAGCGGGGGGTGACAATGAGCAGTTCTTC.

The chain employs TRBV12-3 or TRBV12-4 and TRBJ2-5; 7 bases are a match to TRBD1. This CDR3 region has 12 residues. The V and J ends lost 6 bases and 6 bases, in that order; junction bases with no gene match: 4. The CDR3 region has the DNA TGTGCCAGCAGACACAGGGGCCAGACCCAGTACTTC. Translation: CASRHRGQTQYF.

This clonotype was picked up a small number of times. The chain combines TRBV20-1 with TRBJ2-7, with D perhaps given as TRBD1 or TRBD2 (5 bases each). The V end was cut by 6 bases, the J end by 1 base, with 16 bases between. CDR1 and CDR2 from the germline V gene are DFQATT and SNEGSKA (reference sequence). The CDR3 sequence is 14 residues long. The DNA for the CDR3 is TGCAGTGCCCAGATCCGGGACGAATCCTACGAGCAGTACTTC. Translating it yields CSAQIRDESYEQYF.

This rearrangement joins TRBV25-1 to TRBJ2-3; D unresolved. The germline V gene has CDR1 MGHDK and CDR2 SYGVNS. The CDR3 is 13 amino acids. Between the trimmed V and J ends, which lost 1 base and 4 bases, there was a span of 6 bases. The CDR3 sequence: CASSESLADTQYF. CDR3 bases: TGTGCCAGCAGTGAATCCCTAGCAGATACGCAGTATTTT.

This clonotype turned up a few times. The chain employs TRBV20-1 and TRBJ2-5; TRBD2 matches at 7 bases. CDR1 and CDR2 from the germline V gene are DFQATT and SNEGSKA (reference sequence). CDR3 size: 15 residues. Germline trimming cut 0 bases from V and 4 bases from J; bases unmatched to any gene: 8. In nucleotides, the CDR3 is TGCAGTGCTAGAGATGGGGGGGAGGGAGGAGAGACCCAGTACTTC. Amino acid sequence: CSARDGGEGGETQYF.

This clonotype was observed a few times. The J gene is TRBJ1-5, the V gene TRBV15, with 8 bases that match TRBD1. J lost 3 bases, V lost 3 bases, and 7 bases had no gene match. The CDR3 has 16 amino acids. The germline V gene has CDR1 LNHNV and CDR2 YYDKDF (reference sequence). CDR3 loop: CATSRSGGADNQPQHF. As DNA, the CDR3 is TGTGCCACCAGCAGGTCAGGGGGCGCGGACAATCAGCCCCAGCATTTT.

This chain uses TRBV7-6 with TRBJ1-1; TRBD1 agrees at 7 bases. Germline trimming cut 5 bases from V and 3 bases from J; bases unmatched to any gene: 9. The germline CDR1 and CDR2 sequences are SGHVS and FNYEAQ. The CDR3 extends over 15 amino acids. In DNA form, the CDR3 reads TGTGCCAGCAGCGGAGGACAGGAGTCTTACACTGAAGCTTTCTTT. It specifies CASSGGQESYTEAFF.

CDR3 sequence (DNA): TGTGCCAGCAGCGCCGCTCAGGGGTCAATCTACGAGCAGTACTTC. It is translated as CASSAAQGSIYEQYF. This chain uses TRBV5-5 with TRBJ2-7; weak D call: TRBD1 (6 bases). Germline assignment: CDR1 SGHKS and CDR2 YYEKEE (reference sequence). V lost 4 bases and J 3 bases, leaving 17 bases between the germline ends. This CDR3 has 15 residues. Together with reference TRBV5-5 and TRBJ2-7, the CDR3 gives the full variable domain: DAGVTQSPTHLIKTRGQQVTLRCSPISGHKSVSWYQQVLGQGPQFIFQYYEKEERGRGNFPDRFSARQFPNYSSELNVNALLLGDSALYLCASSAAQGSIYEQYFGPGTRLTVT.

In its sample, this clonotype was seen a few times. CDR3 residues: CASSHWTGHSYEQYF. The DNA of the CDR3 is TGTGCCAGCAGTCACTGGACGGGGCACTCCTACGAGCAGTACTTC. The V and J genes are TRBV28 and TRBJ2-7, with D perhaps being TRBD1 or TRBD2 (5 bases each). The germline V and J ends were trimmed by 5 bases and 0 bases, with 14 bases remaining between them. Germline V gives CDR1 MDHEN, CDR2 SYDVKM. This CDR3 is built from 15 residues.

This sequence joins TRBV4-1 and TRBJ2-3; 7 bases align to TRBD1. The V gene end was trimmed by 4 bases and the J gene end by 0 bases; junction bases not matched to a gene: 4. Germline loops: CDR1 MGHRA, CDR2 YSYEKL. The CDR3 extends over 15 amino acids. The DNA for the CDR3 is TGCGCCAGCAGCCGAGGACAGGTTAGCACAGATACGCAGTATTTT. Protein sequence: CASSRGQVSTDTQYF.

This clonotype was counted only a few times. J is TRBJ1-1 and V is TRBV20-1, with no clear D. Germline CDR1 DFQATT, CDR2 SNEGSKA (reference sequence). Between the trimmed V and J ends, which lost 1 base and 7 bases, there was a span of 7 bases. The CDR3 is 11 amino acids. CDR3: CSARATDEAFF. Here the CDR3 DNA reads TGCAGTGCTAGAGCTACAGATGAAGCTTTCTTT.

The rearrangement links TRBV5-1 to TRBJ2-1, with D unresolved. Trimming pared 1 base from V and 0 bases from J, leaving 8 bases between. The CDR3 is 15 residues long. CDR1 and CDR2 (germline): SGHRS, YFSETQ. This CDR3 is CASSLTANSYNEQFF. The CDR3 DNA reads TGCGCCAGCAGCTTGACAGCTAACTCCTACAATGAGCAGTTCTTC. The variable domain in full, completed from reference TRBV5-1 and TRBJ2-1, reads KAGVTQTPRYLIKTRGQQVTLSCSPISGHRSVSWYQQTPGQGLQFLFEYFSETQRNKGNFPGRFSGRQFSNSRSEMNVSTLELGDSALYLCASSLTANSYNEQFFGPGTRLTVL.

This clonotype has just a few counts. The chain recombines TRBV5-1 with TRBJ2-5, with D tentatively TRBD2 (5 bases). V lost 4 bases, J lost 4 bases, and 17 bases lay in between. CDR3 size: 15 residues. Germline assignment: CDR1 SGHRS and CDR2 YFSETQ. DNA of the CDR3: TGCGCCAGCAGCCTCGAACTAGTTGTTTTAGAGACCCAGTACTTC. Translation gives CASSLELVVLETQYF.

This clonotype has more than one count but fewer than ten. V gene TRBV20-1 combines with J gene TRBJ2-7, with D perhaps TRBD2 (6 bases). The CDR3 is 12 residues long. Germline loops: CDR1 DFQATT, CDR2 SNEGSKA (reference sequence). V lost 4 bases and J lost 5, with 12 bases in between. CDR3 sequence (DNA): TGCAGTGCTATGGGAACTAGCCACGAGCAGTACTTC. Its protein is CSAMGTSHEQYF.

The chain combines TRBV12-3 or TRBV12-4 with TRBJ1-1; D is undetermined. Trimming removed 4 bases from V and 4 bases from J, with 10 bases in between. CDR3 size: 13 residues. CDR3 DNA sequence: TGTGCCAGCAGTTCCACCACTTTCACTGAAGCTTTCTTT. Amino acids: CASSSTTFTEAFF.

This sequence joins TRBV4-1 and TRBJ2-1, with TRBD1 matching over 9 bases. Losses at the gene ends were 1 base for V and 1 base for J; bases not matched to a gene: 8. Germline V gene data show CDR1 as MGHRA and CDR2 as YSYEKL. The CDR3 is 18 residues long. This CDR3 is CASSQGETGTGSYNEQFF. CDR3 in DNA: TGCGCCAGCAGCCAAGGGGAGACCGGGACAGGGTCCTACAATGAGCAGTTCTTC.

The chain recombines TRBV27 with TRBJ1-5, with TRBD1 identical over 7 bases. V gave up 5 bases and J gave up 4 bases; unmatched junction bases: 8. There are 15 residues in the CDR3. CDR1 is MNHEY and CDR2 is SMNVEV in the germline V gene (reference sequence). CDR3 amino acids: CASSRSGQINQPQHF. CDR3 DNA sequence: TGTGCCAGCAGTAGATCGGGACAGATTAATCAGCCCCAGCATTTT.

Only one count was recorded for this clonotype. Since the CDR3 does not end with the conserved phenylalanine or tryptophan, this likely comes from a read error. The chain recombines TRBV11-2 with TRBJ1-1, with no clear D. Trimming cost V 1 base and J 1 base, with 7 bases left between them. The CDR3 extends over 14 amino acids. Germline V gives CDR1 SGHAT, CDR2 FQNNGV. CDR3 sequence reads: CASSLVMGNTEAFS. Here the CDR3 DNA reads TGTGCCAGCAGCTTAGTTATGGGGAACACTGAAGCTTTCTCT.

This chain uses TRBV10-2 with TRBJ2-5, with D possibly being TRBD1 (6 bases). This CDR3 comprises 16 residues. Deletions cut 3 bases from V and 4 bases from J, with 18 bases between. From germline, CDR1 is WSHSY and CDR2 SAAADI. CDR3 DNA sequence: TGCGCCAGCAGTGATAGCTACAGGGAATCGGGAGAGACCCAGTACTTC. This encodes CASSDSYRESGETQYF.